The rows below give T cell receptor beta chains drawn from one sample of a study of blood T cell repertoires in COVID-19. Some clones are missing from TCRdb's copy, which holds only in-frame ones; the method was immunoSEQ multiplex PCR. The sample gives approximately 150,000 clones, about 86% of which show up once; 8% to 9% is in the top ten. Sequences were obtained from peripheral blood. The receptors were sampled from a woman aged 50 to 60 with active or convalescent COVID-19. The CDR3 runs from the conserved cysteine through the conserved F or W. A D gene is named only where the DNA matches it firmly. Size tells how often a clone was seen (once, few, many) or the class of an expanded clone, and some rows leave it out.

v_call	clone_size	j_call	d_call	cdr3_nt	cdr3_aa
TRBV27	NA	TRBJ1-5	TRBD1	TGTGCCAGCAGCTCTGCTAACAGGGGAAATGGGCCCCAGCATTTT	CASSSANRGNGPQHF
TRBV15	NA	TRBJ1-5	NA	TGTGCCACCAGCAGAGTGGGACTCAATCAGCCCCAGCATTTT	CATSRVGLNQPQHF
TRBV15	NA	TRBJ1-1	TRBD1	TGTGCCACCAGCAGAGATCTGGACAGGGTGAACACTGAAGCTTTCTTT	CATSRDLDRVNTEAFF
TRBV30	NA	TRBJ1-1	NA	TGTGCCTGGAGTGTACAACAGAACACTGAAGCTTTCTTT	CAWSVQQNTEAFF
TRBV2	NA	TRBJ1-2	TRBD1	TGTGCCAGCAGTGCCCAGGGGGGCTATGGCTACACCTTC	CASSAQGGYGYTF
TRBV3-1/TRBV3-2	NA	TRBJ2-2	NA	TGTGCCAGCAGCCAAGTTTCGGGGGAGCTGTTTTTT	CASSQVSGELFF
TRBV7-9	NA	TRBJ2-1	TRBD2	TGTGCCAGCAGCTTAAGACTAGCGGGAGACTACAATGAGCAGTTCTTC	CASSLRLAGDYNEQFF
TRBV29-1	few	TRBJ1-2	NA	TGCAGCGTTCGAACAGGGAACTATGGCTACACCTTC	CSVRTGNYGYTF
TRBV10-2	NA	TRBJ2-1	NA	TGCGCCAGCAGTGAGCCGGGACTTAAGACCAATGAGCAGTTCTTC	CASSEPGLKTNEQFF
TRBV4-1	once	TRBJ2-1	TRBD2	TGCGCCAGCAGCCCGAGCGGGGGGGCCTACAATGAGCAGTTCTTC	CASSPSGGAYNEQFF
TRBV24-1	NA	TRBJ2-7	TRBD1	TGTGCCACCAGTGATACGGGACAGGGGGCTTACGAGCAGTACTTC	CATSDTGQGAYEQYF